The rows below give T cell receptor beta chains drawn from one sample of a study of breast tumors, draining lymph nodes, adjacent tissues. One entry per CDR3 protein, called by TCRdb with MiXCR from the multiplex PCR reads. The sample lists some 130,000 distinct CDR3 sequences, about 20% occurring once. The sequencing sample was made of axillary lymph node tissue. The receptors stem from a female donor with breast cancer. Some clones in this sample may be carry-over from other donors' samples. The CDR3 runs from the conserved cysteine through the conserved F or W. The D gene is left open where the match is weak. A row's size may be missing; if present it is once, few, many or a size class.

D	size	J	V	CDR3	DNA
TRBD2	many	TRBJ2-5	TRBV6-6	CASSLGLAGVETQYF	TGTGCCAGCAGTTTGGGACTAGCGGGAGTAGAGACCCAGTACTTC
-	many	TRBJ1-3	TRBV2	CASSDMGAGNTIYF	TGTGCCAGCAGTGATATGGGGGCTGGAAACACCATATATTTT
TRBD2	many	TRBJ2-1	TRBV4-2	CASSRDSGGSYNEQFF	TGTGCCAGCAGCCGGGATAGCGGGGGGTCCTACAATGAGCAGTTCTTC
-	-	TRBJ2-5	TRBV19	CASSTLGDQETQYF	TGTGCCAGTAGTACCCTGGGAGACCAAGAGACCCAGTACTTC
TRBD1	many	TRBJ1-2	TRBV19	CASSIKGTGGRQGYTF	TGTGCCAGTAGTATAAAAGGGACAGGGGGCCGTCAAGGCTACACCTTC
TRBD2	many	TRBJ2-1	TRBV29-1	CSARTSGVTYNEQFF	TGCAGCGCCAGGACTAGCGGGGTGACCTACAATGAGCAGTTCTTC
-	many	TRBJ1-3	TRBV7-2	CASSLRMSDTIYF	TGTGCCAGCAGCTTAAGGATGTCCGACACCATATATTTT
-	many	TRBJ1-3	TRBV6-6	CASSYSSGRGNTIYF	TGTGCCAGCAGTTACTCGTCAGGGCGTGGAAACACCATATATTTT
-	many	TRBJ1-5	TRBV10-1	CATGQSGQPQHF	TGCGCCACCGGACAGTCGGGGCAGCCCCAGCATTTT
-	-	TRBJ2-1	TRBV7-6	CASSLAGWDNEQLF	TGTGCCAGCAGCTTAGCGGGGTGGGACAATGAGCAGCTCTTC
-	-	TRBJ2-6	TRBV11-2	CASSLHSGANVLTF	TGTGCCAGCAGCTTACACTCTGGGGCCAACGTCCTGACTTTC
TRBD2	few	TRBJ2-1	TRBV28	CASSLTPGLAGGPNNEQFF	TGTGCCAGCAGCTTAACCCCGGGACTAGCGGGAGGGCCCAACAATGAGCAGTTCTTC
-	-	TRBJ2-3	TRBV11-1	CASSLSPLPGHGITDTQYF	TGTGCCAGCAGCTTATCCCCGTTACCCGGACACGGGATCACAGATACGCAGTATTTT
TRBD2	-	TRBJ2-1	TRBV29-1	CRVEATSKYNEQFF	TGCAGGGTTGAAGCGACTAGCAAGTACAATGAGCAGTTTTTC
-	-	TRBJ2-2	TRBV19	CASSPANTGEPFF	TGTGCCAGTAGCCCGGCGAACACCGGGGAGCCGTTTTTT
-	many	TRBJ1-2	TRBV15	CATSRGDYGYTF	TGTGCCACCAGCAGAGGGGACTATGGCTACACCTTC
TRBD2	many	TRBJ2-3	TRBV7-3	CASSLTRERTDTQYF	TGTGCCAGCAGCTTAACGCGGGAGAGGACAGATACGCAGTATTTT
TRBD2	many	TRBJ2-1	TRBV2	CASTERGRYNEQFF	TGTGCCAGCACTGAGCGGGGCAGGTACAATGAGCAGTTCTTC
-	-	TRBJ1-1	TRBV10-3	CAISEQGRSEAFF	TGTGCCATCAGTGAGCAGGGGAGGTCTGAAGCTTTCTTT
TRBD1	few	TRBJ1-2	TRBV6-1	CASRPDRDYGYTF	TGTGCCAGCAGACCCGACAGGGACTATGGCTACACCTTC
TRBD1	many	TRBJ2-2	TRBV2	CASEETGLGGELFF	TGTGCCAGCGAGGAGACAGGGCTTGGCGGGGAGCTGTTTTTT
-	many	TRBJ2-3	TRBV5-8	CASSSLGGTDTQYF	TGTGCCAGCAGCTCCCTTGGGGGGACAGATACGCAGTATTTT
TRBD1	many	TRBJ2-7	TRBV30	CAWSIRQGDKQYF	TGTGCCTGGAGTATAAGACAGGGGGACAAGCAGTACTTC
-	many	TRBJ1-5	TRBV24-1	CATSDGREQPQHF	TGTGCCACCAGTGATGGCAGGGAACAGCCCCAGCATTTT
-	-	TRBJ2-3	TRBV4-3	CASSHDWPDTQYF	TGCGCTAGCAGCCATGACTGGCCAGATACGCAGTATTTT
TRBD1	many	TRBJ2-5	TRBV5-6	CASSLKGRGQAETQYF	TGTGCCAGCAGCTTGAAGGGGCGAGGACAGGCAGAGACCCAGTACTTC